Included here is one T cell receptor beta chain sequence, with context. These data come from a study of T cell changes during pregnancy in multiple sclerosis. The table came from immunoSEQ multiplex PCR; TCRdb's copy has only in-frame clones and leaves some out. The sample lists approximately 41,000 clones; under 95% were seen once. The CDR3 has 16 residues. From germline, CDR1 is MGHRA and CDR2 YSYEKL. V shed 1 base, J shed 7 bases, and the junction held 3 bases outside the gene matches. This chain uses TRBV4-1 with TRBJ2-1; 14 bases line up with TRBD2. The starting material was CD4+ T cells from peripheral blood mononuclear cells, obtained in the second trimester of pregnancy. This TCR was sampled from a female donor in good health, enrolled as a control in a pregnancy study. The CDR3, as DNA: TGCGCCAGCAGCCAAGGGACTAGCGGGGGGAAAAATGAGCAGTTCTTC. This translates into CASSQGTSGGKNEQFF.